This paragraph covers one T cell receptor beta chain sequence. This clone is assessed as medium-sized (0.01 to 0.1%). The antigen this receptor binds is unknown. No base quality values were provided; no much bigger clone lies one nucleotide off. The CDR3 goes from the cysteine to the phenylalanine over 16 residues. CDR3 DNA only is kept here, 48 bases in frame from base 1. CDR1 and CDR2 are drawn from the germline V gene: LGHNT, FRNRAP. Trimming accounts for 2 bases at V and 4 bases at J, while the number of junction bases matched to no gene is 5. None of the patients had been given any treatment before thyroid surgery. Patient clinical samples collected from about 2011 to 2018 were retrospectively analysed using T-cell receptor beta sequencing. These data come from a study of metastatic and nonmetastatic thyroid tumors (dated by TCRdb to between 2020 and 2021). For the wider study: Repertoires were compared across peripheral blood and tumor or nodule tissue samples from malignant and benign thyroid patients. The full study reports these points: In both blood and tumor samples, malignant tumors were reported to have significantly higher TCR beta diversity than benign nodules.

The library was generated by PCR. The sample was run on an Illumina HiSeq 4000. High-throughput sequencing was used to profile the CDR3 region of the TCR beta-chain in every patient. In the original analysis: A classifier to discriminate distant-metastatic papillary thyroid cancer patients was built from CDR3 differences across clinicopathological groups. Repertoire diversity was assessed with the Shannon index, and tumor-blood repertoire similarity with the Morisita-Horn index. TCRdb ran its own pipeline on the public reads, namely fastp trimming at Q25 and MiXCR clone calling, and kept in-frame beta chains. None of the V and J calls come from the authors' own analysis; TCRdb made them. The sample contains 6,000 to 8,500 clones, over 2.5% of them found a single time. 16% of the sample is in the top ten clones.

Sequenced input: tumor tissue. The TCR originated in a female donor with papillary thyroid cancer or a benign thyroid nodule (not recorded which). Some clones in this sample may be carry-over from other donors' samples. Rearrangement joined TRBV12-5 to TRBJ2-2; 9 of the junction bases match TRBD1. CDR3 region: CASGLRGTGTTGELFF. The DNA reads TGTGCTAGTGGTTTGCGGGGGACAGGGACCACCGGGGAGCTGTTTTTT. Supplemented by the reference TRBV12-5 and TRBJ2-2 proteins around the CDR3, the complete variable domain is DARVTQTPRHKVTEMGQEVTMRCQPILGHNTVFWYRQTMMQGLELLAYFRNRAPLDDSGMPKDRFSAEMPDATLATLKIQPSEPRDSAVYFCASGLRGTGTTGELFFGEGSRLTVL.